This TCR beta chain is from a study of high-grade serous ovarian cancer treatment subgroups (dated by TCRdb to the early 2020s). Describing the broader study: On average, sequencing produced about 15,000 reads and approximately 7,500 unique TCR beta rearrangements for each sample. The roughly 30-patient cohort included around ten patients with no residual disease after primary surgery (R0), around ten excellent NACT responders, and around ten poor NACT responders. One primary tumor sample and two metastatic tumor samples were contributed by each patient, so that some 100 samples were obtained in total. TCR beta repertoires were profiled in patients with high-grade serous ovarian cancer who were grouped, under a laparoscopic triage algorithm, by complete gross resection or by neoadjuvant chemotherapy response.

Paper-wide results and their limitations: Because bulk tumor TCR sequencing provided no spatial information, insight into HGSC tumor complexity and diversity was limited. Repertoire similarity between tumors from the same patient ranged from about 0.1 to 0.8, while tumors from different patients showed almost no similarity. TCR clonal relatedness correlated positively with neoantigen level and, by trend, with copy number variation and mutation load from whole-genome sequencing. TCR repertoire analyses focused on CDR3; CDR1 and CDR2 were not analyzed.

The 75 to 100 tumor samples underwent high-throughput TCR profiling with ImmunoSEQ. The study's own analysis went as follows. The repertoire diversity metrics included richness (unique productive sequences), clonality, evenness and relatedness, and the Bhattacharyya coefficient was used to measure similarity between samples. Conclusions stayed consistent in a sensitivity analysis that left out TCRs with fewer than two reads. In its TCRdb copy, this immuneACCESS table keeps in-frame sequences only and misses some clones. Where compared with another copy, unresolved V genes explain less than half of these, and the others have no known cause. Clonal size and the V and J genes are those of that table, whereas D and trimming came from the DNA. This sample gives roughly 2,100 clones in total; around 72% of them show up just once. In total, the top ten clones hold roughly 19% of the sample. Collection of tumor samples took place before definitive surgery or chemotherapy. Genomic DNA was extracted by the MD Anderson Biospecimen Extraction Resource, and TCR sequencing was done by the MD Anderson Cancer Genomics Laboratory.

The CDR3 spans 15 residues, from the cysteine through the phenylalanine. Just the 45-base CDR3 DNA is kept, in frame starting at base 1. Relative to germline, V is 4 bases shorter and J is 0 bases shorter, with 13 bases between their ends. The germline V gene (reference sequence) supplies CDR1 SGHKS and CDR2 YYEKEE. This clone was seen only a few times. This receptor's antigen is unknown. No much larger clone is present one base from it, and per-base qualities are unavailable. This clonotype originated in a human donor with high-grade serous ovarian cancer. The sequence is built from TRBV5-5 and TRBJ1-1; too little of a D gene remains to name it. The material sequenced was tumor tissue. The sequenced DNA: TGTGCCAGCAGCCAGACTATTTGGGTGAACACTGAAGCTTTCTTT. Translation gives CASSQTIWVNTEAFF.